The T cell receptor beta chain described here comes from a study of blood T cell repertoires in COVID-19. The CDR3 runs to 15 residues. Trimming left V 5 bases short and J 3 bases short, with 12 bases between. Germline V gene sequence: CDR1 SGHDT, CDR2 YYEEEE. Sequencing was performed with immunoSEQ multiplex PCR; in TCRdb, only in-frame clones are kept and a portion is missing. Of tens of thousands of clones listed, over 80% are singletons. Specimen: peripheral blood. This sequence was found in a woman aged 70-85 years with active or convalescent COVID-19. V and J are TRBV5-6 and TRBJ1-6; perhaps TRBD1 as D (6 bases). CDR3 DNA sequence: TGTGCCAGCAGACGGACAGCCTTCTATAATTCACCCCTCCACTTT. Protein product: CASRRTAFYNSPLHF.